This T cell receptor (beta chain) was found in a study of CXCR3-negative and CXCR3-positive naive CD8 T cells. Study-wide background: With about 1.5 +/- 0.3 million reads per library, the TRB reads numbered around 130 million in total.

General study points: Both naive subsets showed comparably high diversity, and memory CD8+ cells showed much lower diversity. CXCR3-expressing naive cells carried TRB CDR3s more hydrophobic than those of CXCR3-negative naive cells. TRB CDR3 properties were used to infer TCR strength, and surface CD5 was comparable between naive subsets.

Note on this clonotype: Its matching antigen is unknown.

UMI-labeled 5' RACE yielded the TRB cDNA libraries. TCRdb reanalyzed the 5' RACE reads, giving one entry per CDR3 protein sequence and no DNA. This table lists tens of thousands of distinct CDR3 sequences. CD45RO-CCR7+CD27+CD95- marked naive CD8+ T cells. The CDR3 covers 16 residues. Germline assignment: CDR1 DFQATT and CDR2 SNEGSKA (reference sequence). The sequenced sample consisted of naive CXCR3+ CD8+ T cells from blood. Documented subset: CD45RO-CCR7+CD27+CD95- naive CD8+ T cells expressing CXCR3 (TNR3+). This receptor was obtained from a human donor in good health. Some clones in this sample may be carry-over from other donors' samples. The J gene is TRBJ1-2, the V gene TRBV20-1. The chain's CDR3 is CSAGPWVEGGLYGYTF.